Reported below is one T cell receptor (beta chain). Its target is not known. Sequencing used immunoSEQ multiplex PCR; TCRdb keeps in-frame clones, though not all of them. Of 2 million to 2.5 million clones in the sample, about 90% are singletons; the top ten hold around 0.38%. This CDR3 contains 14 residues. The V and J ends lost 6 bases and 13 bases, in that order; junction bases with no gene match: 15. Germline CDR1 reads SNHLY; CDR2 reads FYNNEI. This record belongs to a study of shared clonotypes between healthy human individuals. Broader study findings: Relative to memory subsets, naive subsets generally showed larger estimated richness.

The gene calls are TRBV2 and TRBJ2-1, with TRBD2 matching over 7 bases. Sequencing input: naive CD4+ T cells from PBMCs. Subset reported: CD45RA+ positively selected. This clonotype originated in a young man in good health. Some clones in this sample may be carry-over from other donors' samples. In nucleotides, the CDR3 is TGTGCCAGCAGGGAGAGGTCGCCGGGGGAGGGACAGTTCTTC. Translating gives CASRERSPGEGQFF.